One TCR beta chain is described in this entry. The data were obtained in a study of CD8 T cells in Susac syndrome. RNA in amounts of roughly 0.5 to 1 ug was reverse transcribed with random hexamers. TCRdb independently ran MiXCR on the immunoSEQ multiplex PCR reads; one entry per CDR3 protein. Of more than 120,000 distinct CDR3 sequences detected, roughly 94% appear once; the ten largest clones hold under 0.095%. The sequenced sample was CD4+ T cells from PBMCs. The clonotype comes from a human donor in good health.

CDR3 in DNA: TGCGCCAGCAGCTTCACAGGGAGCACAGATACGCAGTATTTT. This encodes CASSFTGSTDTQYF. This chain joins TRBV5-1 and TRBJ2-3, with D possibly TRBD1 on 6 matching bases. The CDR3 has 14 amino acids. Germline V CDR1 and CDR2: SGHRS, YFSETQ. The V and J ends lost 2 bases and 0 bases respectively, with 7 bases between them.